The T cell receptor (beta chain) described here comes from a study of CD8 T cells in Susac syndrome. CDR1 is SEHNR and CDR2 is FQNEAQ in the germline V gene (reference sequence). This CDR3 comprises 14 residues. V gave up 5 bases and J gave up 1 base, with 9 bases separating them. cDNA came from around 0.54 to 1 ug RNA primed by random hexamers. Amplification of TCR beta CDR3 spanned 54 Vbeta and 13 Jbeta via immunoSEQ multiplex PCR. MiXCR was run by TCRdb on the immunoSEQ multiplex PCR reads, yielding one entry per CDR3 protein. The sample carries 250,000 to 300,000 distinct CDR3 sequences, about 85% recorded once. It was negative isolation that provided the CD8+ and CD4+ T cells, whereas TEMRA cells were enriched by FACS.

The sequencing input was CD8+ T cells from PBMCs. This TCR was recovered from a human donor with multiple sclerosis. The chain is built from TRBV7-9 and TRBJ2-1; D uncertain. The CDR3 region is CASSGRRSYNEQFF. Here the CDR3 DNA reads TGTGCCAGCAGCGGAAGAAGATCCTACAATGAGCAGTTCTTC.